The 15 T cell receptor beta chains below were found in one sample sequenced in a study of CD8+ T cells in alopecia areata. In each case, RNA was isolated and then reverse transcribed into cDNA as the sequencing template. Using immunoSEQ multiplex PCR, the repertoire was profiled, and TCRdb retains in-frame clones only, with some absent. Among approximately 200,000 clones, 60% to 70% were seen once, and the ten largest hold over 3%. Treatment given: oral pan-JAK inhibitor, 5-10 mg twice daily. Sample: CD4+ T cells sorted from blood, taken at week 4, from a patient treated with tofacitinib. Receptors were obtained from a human donor with alopecia areata.

V usage is TRBV23-1 and J usage is TRBJ1-1, with D unresolved. TRBV23-1 is an open reading frame, and its role is uncertain. V lost 3 bases and J 4 bases, leaving 12 bases between the germline ends. This CDR3 contains 14 residues. The CDR3 reads CASSHHPEGTEAFF. The DNA for the CDR3 is TGCGCCAGCAGTCACCACCCGGAGGGCACTGAAGCTTTCTTT.

The chain employs TRBV7-9 and TRBJ2-1; 10 positions match TRBD2. Looked up from germline, CDR1 is SEHNR and CDR2 is FQNEAQ (reference sequence). The CDR3 has 15 residues. V lost 1 base, J lost 8 bases, and 5 bases stayed unmatched. CDR3 region: CASSLDQRGGHEQFF. The DNA for the CDR3 is TGTGCCAGCAGCTTAGACCAGCGGGGGGGCCATGAGCAGTTCTTC.

This clone has more than one count but fewer than ten. The rearrangement joins TRBV29-1 to TRBJ2-6; tentatively, D is TRBD1 or TRBD2 (5 bases each). Trimming took off 6 bases at V and 2 bases at J, with 14 bases between the two ends. CDR1 is SQVTM, CDR2 ANQGSEA, per germline. The CDR3 contains 15 residues. The CDR3, as DNA: TGCAGCGTGGGGACCGCAGGAGCTGGGGCCAACGTCCTGACTTTC. It is translated as CSVGTAGAGANVLTF. The variable domain in full, completed from reference TRBV29-1 and TRBJ2-6, reads SAVISQKPSRDICQRGTSLTIQCQVDSQVTMMFWYRQQPGQSLTLIATANQGSEATYESGFVIDKFPISRPNLTFSTLTVSNMSPEDSSIYLCSVGTAGAGANVLTFGAGSRLTVL.

The chain employs TRBV6-6 and TRBJ1-5, with 9 nucleotides matching TRBD1. This CDR3 region has 14 residues. With V trimmed by 7 bases and J by 5 bases, 6 bases remained unmatched. Germline V gene data show CDR1 as MNHNY and CDR2 as SVGAGI (reference sequence). The CDR3 spells CASTLRTGDQPQHF. As DNA, the CDR3 is TGTGCCAGCACCCTGAGGACAGGGGATCAGCCCCAGCATTTT.

This clone came up a few times. V and J are TRBV7-9 and TRBJ2-1; no firm D call. The CDR3 runs to 12 residues. V lost 0 bases to trimming and J lost 10 bases, with 7 bases between them. Germline V gene sequence: CDR1 SEHNR, CDR2 FQNEAQ (reference sequence). Here the CDR3 DNA reads TGTGCCAGCAGCTTAGCCGTAAAGGAGCAGTTCTTC. Translation: CASSLAVKEQFF. Based on the CDR3 plus reference TRBV7-9 and TRBJ2-1, the full variable domain is DTGVSQNPRHKITKRGQNVTFRCDPISEHNRLYWYRQTLGQGPEFLTYFQNEAQLEKSRLLSDRFSAERPKGSFSTLEIQRTEQGDSAMYLCASSLAVKEQFFGPGTRLTVL.

The CDR3 region has the DNA TGTGCCTGGAGTGTAGTGACAGGGACATATGGCTACACCTTC. This encodes CAWSVVTGTYGYTF. V is TRBV30 and J is TRBJ1-2; 7 nucleotides match TRBD1. V was clipped by 0 bases and J by 5 bases; unmatched bases: 6. The CDR3 spans 14 residues. Germline V gene sequence: CDR1 GTSNPN, CDR2 SVGIG (reference sequence).

The rearrangement links TRBV7-9 to TRBJ2-7, with 7 bases lining up with TRBD1. J gave up 11 bases and V 3 bases, and 10 bases lay outside the gene matches. The CDR3 loop spans 13 amino acids. Germline CDR1 SEHNR, CDR2 FQNEAQ (reference sequence). The DNA of the CDR3 is TGTGCCAGCAGCTTTGGGGACAGTCGAGTTGAGTACTTC. Its protein product is CASSFGDSRVEYF.

The chain has TRBV23-1 and TRBJ1-1; 7 nucleotides agree with TRBD1. TRBV23-1 is noted as an ORF with a role that remains uncertain. The CDR3 runs 18 residues. With V trimmed by 0 bases and J by 2 bases, 12 bases remained unmatched. CDR3 protein: CASSQSKGALRTNTEAFF. In DNA form, the CDR3 reads TGCGCCAGCAGTCAATCTAAGGGGGCACTGCGGACCAACACTGAAGCTTTCTTT.

The V call is TRBV12-5, the J call TRBJ1-5, with D maybe TRBD1 (5 bases). V lost 5 bases, J lost 3 bases, and 11 bases lay in between. CDR1 and CDR2 (germline): LGHNT, FRNRAP. This CDR3 region has 14 residues. The CDR3, as DNA: TGTGCTAGTGGTCAGGGACCAAACAATCAGCCCCAGCATTTT. The encoded protein is CASGQGPNNQPQHF. The variable domain in full, with the rest retrieved from reference TRBV12-5 and TRBJ1-5, is DARVTQTPRHKVTEMGQEVTMRCQPILGHNTVFWYRQTMMQGLELLAYFRNRAPLDDSGMPKDRFSAEMPDATLATLKIQPSEPRDSAVYFCASGQGPNNQPQHFGDGTRLSIL.

The gene calls are TRBV7-2 and TRBJ1-1; maybe TRBD1 (6 bases). V lost 7 bases to trimming and J lost 4 bases, with 19 bases between them. The CDR3 totals 15 residues. Germline-derived CDR1 and CDR2 are SGHTA and FQGNSA. CDR3: CASIRQSGHLTEAFF. Written as DNA, the CDR3 is TGTGCCAGCATCCGGCAATCGGGACACCTCACTGAAGCTTTCTTT.

This clone has just a few counts. The gene calls are TRBV7-9 and TRBJ2-5, with unresolved D. V was shortened by 5 bases and J by 4 bases, with 11 bases between the two germline ends. CDR1 is SEHNR and CDR2 is FQNEAQ in the germline V gene (reference sequence). The CDR3 length is 13 residues. CDR3 residues: CASSPLLGETQYF. DNA for the CDR3: TGTGCCAGCAGCCCCCTCCTGGGAGAGACCCAGTACTTC.

The chain couples TRBV7-2 to TRBJ2-7; the match to TRBD2 covers 9 bases. This CDR3 region has 14 residues. J gave up 6 bases and V 6 bases, and 9 bases lay outside the gene matches. Germline V gene lookup returns CDR1 SGHTA and CDR2 FQGNSA. CDR3 sequence (DNA): TGTGCCAGCAGGGGTGGGCTAGCGGGAATCGAGCAGTACTTC. Translated: CASRGGLAGIEQYF.

V usage is TRBV10-3 and J usage is TRBJ2-7; 10 positions agree with TRBD1. The CDR3 extends over 12 amino acids. Germline V gene sequence: CDR1 ENHRY, CDR2 SYGVKD. V gave up 3 bases and J gave up 10 bases; unmatched junction bases: 3. The CDR3 sequence is CAISDDRGLQYF. Written as DNA, the CDR3 is TGTGCCATCAGTGACGACAGGGGGCTACAGTACTTC.

The rearrangement links TRBV19 to TRBJ1-5; no clear D. V lost 3 bases, J lost 3 bases, and 12 bases lay in between. The CDR3 extends over 15 amino acids. Germline loops: CDR1 LNHDA, CDR2 SQIVND (reference sequence). The CDR3, as DNA: TGTGCCAGTAGTATGCCGACCTACCCCAATCAGCCCCAGCATTTT. Protein product: CASSMPTYPNQPQHF.

The genes are TRBV29-1 and TRBJ1-2; unclear D gene. Germline-derived CDR1 and CDR2 are SQVTM and ANQGSEA. This CDR3 is 10 amino acids long. V gave up 6 bases and J gave up 7 bases, with 9 bases separating them. The CDR3, as DNA: TGCAGCGTAAATGAAGGTGGCTACACCTTC. Protein product: CSVNEGGYTF.